This T cell receptor beta chain stems from a study of T cell repertoires in cytomegalovirus infection. Study-wide context: TCR beta signatures that were public indicated CMV infection and matching HLA type. Study-level points and caveats: Dominant in the ex vivo response were TCR beta clonotypes restricted by HLA-C and specific for CMV. Public TCR beta family frequency separated CMV-and-HLA carriers, including in an independent cohort.

MiXCR, applied by TCRdb to the reads, yields one record per CDR3 protein. The sample includes approximately 140,000 distinct CDR3 sequences, roughly 9% of them seen just once. This clonotype was observed at least ten times. Its target is not known. A read error may account for a junction end that differs from germline. The CDR3 length is 14 residues. The chain has TRBV12-3 or TRBV12-4 and TRBJ2-1; 10 nucleotides align to TRBD2. Input material: PBMCs. The TCR comes from a human donor in good health (CMV status not recorded). Some clones in this sample may be carry-over from other donors' samples. This chain's CDR3 is CASSLAGVYNEQFF. CDR3 DNA: TGTGCCAGCAGTCTAGCGGGGGTTTACAATGAGCAGTTCTTC.